Below, one TCR beta chain is given with its context. This entry belongs to a study of blood T cell repertoires in COVID-19. About the study: From T cells, B-cell-depleted T cells, or PBMCs came the material, which was cDNA or gDNA.

Original data processing: Reference gene primer amplification gave nucleated cell count estimates. The repertoire was sequenced with immunoSEQ multiplex PCR; TCRdb's copy has only in-frame clones and lacks some. V, J and clone size derive from that table, while D and trimming were established from the DNA sequence. The table shows around 140,000 clones, with approximately 80% occurring only once. The CDR3 is 12 residues long. V lost 2 bases and J 4 bases, leaving 6 bases between the germline ends. Sequenced input: peripheral blood. This sequence originates from a human donor in a cohort sampled during active COVID-19. The chain has TRBV12-3 or TRBV12-4 and TRBJ2-7; TRBD2 might be the D (5 bases). In nucleotides, the CDR3 is TGTGCCAGCAGTTTATCGGGGTACGAGCAGTACTTC. This codes for CASSLSGYEQYF.